The 7 T cell receptor beta chains listed next were all sequenced from one sample in a study of human T cells and chemical hapten exposure. As to time point: patch test 2, 6 weeks after DPC sensitization. Sample treatment: therapeutic diphenylcyclopropenone sensitization with weekly scalp DPC. TCRdb reprocessed the RACE reads with MiXCR, giving one entry per CDR3 protein. The sample carries 110,000 to 150,000 distinct CDR3 sequences, about an eighth recorded once. The specimen comprised whole blood, sampled in connection with sensitization to the hapten diphenylcyclopropenone (DPC). The receptor set was obtained from a woman aged 50 to 65 with alopecia areata. Some clones in this sample may be carry-over from other donors' samples.

In this sample, this clonotype turned up many times. The rearrangement joins TRBV18 to TRBJ2-7; TRBD1 matches at 11 bases. The germline V gene encodes CDR1 KGHSH and CDR2 LQKENI. The CDR3 covers 15 residues. Losses at the gene ends were 5 bases for V and 2 bases for J; bases not matched to a gene: 5. The DNA for the CDR3 is TGTGCCAGCTCATCGGGACAGGGGGTGGCCTACGAGCAGTACTTC. Translated: CASSSGQGVAYEQYF.

This clonotype was seen repeatedly, ten times or more. The chain is built from TRBV29-1 and TRBJ2-5; TRBD2 is a possible D gene (5 bases). The ends were cut back, 7 bases at V and 1 base at J, with 7 bases in the middle. Germline CDR1 and CDR2: SQVTM and ANQGSEA. The CDR3 extends over 11 amino acids. The CDR3 region has the DNA TGCAGCGGCGGAGGCCAAGAGACCCAGTACTTC. It encodes CSGGGQETQYF.

There are a few counts of this clonotype. The V call is TRBV18, the J call TRBJ2-3; 13 bases are shared with TRBD2. Trimming cost V 6 bases and J 0 bases; bases outside gene matches: 15. The CDR3 contains 20 residues. Germline CDR1 reads KGHSH; CDR2 reads LQKENI. The CDR3 DNA reads TGTGCCAGCTCGCCCTTGACTAGCGGGAGGTGGAGTGGAAGCACAGATACGCAGTATTTT. Amino acid sequence: CASSPLTSGRWSGSTDTQYF.

This clonotype has at least ten counts. The chain recombines TRBV11-2 with TRBJ2-3; TRBD2 aligns across 7 bases. V was pared by 4 bases and J by 0 bases, with 7 bases of the junction left unmatched. The CDR3 consists of 16 residues. CDR1 is SGHAT, CDR2 FQNNGV, per germline. The CDR3 sequence: CASSSLAAGSTDTQYF. Written as DNA, the CDR3 is TGTGCCAGCAGCTCTCTAGCGGCGGGAAGCACAGATACGCAGTATTTT.

This clonotype was seen only a few times. The genes are TRBV4-3 and TRBJ1-6; D ambiguous. This CDR3 is 17 amino acids long. The germline gives CDR1 LGHNA, CDR2 YSLEER. Trimming took off 0 bases at V and 0 bases at J, with 9 bases between the two ends. Written as DNA, the CDR3 is TGCGCCAGCAGCCAAGATGAAAGGAGCTCCTATAATTCACCCCTCCACTTT. Protein product: CASSQDERSSYNSPLHF.

This clonotype was seen at least ten times. The chain couples TRBV12-3 or TRBV12-4 to TRBJ2-6; the D gene could be TRBD1 or TRBD2 (6 bases each). This CDR3 comprises 15 residues. Trimming removed 3 bases from V and 4 bases from J, with 10 bases in between. CDR3: CASSFRGLGANVLTF. Here the CDR3 DNA reads TGTGCCAGCAGTTTTCGGGGGCTCGGGGCCAACGTCCTGACTTTC.

This clonotype was picked up a small number of times. The chain links TRBV9 to TRBJ2-2; 12 positions match TRBD2. The V gene's germline CDR1 is SGDLS and CDR2 YYNGEE. The CDR3 is 15 amino acids. After removal of 4 bases from V and 6 bases from J, the junction contained 4 bases not matched to a gene. The CDR3 DNA reads as TGTGCCAGCAGCACCCTAGCGGGAGGGCCCGGGGAGCTGTTTTTT. As protein: CASSTLAGGPGELFF. Combining the CDR3 with reference TRBV9 and TRBJ2-2 gives the whole variable domain DSGVTQTPKHLITATGQRVTLRCSPRSGDLSVYWYQQSLDQGLQFLIQYYNGEERAKGNILERFSAQQFPDLHSELNLSSLELGDSALYFCASSTLAGGPGELFFGEGSRLTVL.